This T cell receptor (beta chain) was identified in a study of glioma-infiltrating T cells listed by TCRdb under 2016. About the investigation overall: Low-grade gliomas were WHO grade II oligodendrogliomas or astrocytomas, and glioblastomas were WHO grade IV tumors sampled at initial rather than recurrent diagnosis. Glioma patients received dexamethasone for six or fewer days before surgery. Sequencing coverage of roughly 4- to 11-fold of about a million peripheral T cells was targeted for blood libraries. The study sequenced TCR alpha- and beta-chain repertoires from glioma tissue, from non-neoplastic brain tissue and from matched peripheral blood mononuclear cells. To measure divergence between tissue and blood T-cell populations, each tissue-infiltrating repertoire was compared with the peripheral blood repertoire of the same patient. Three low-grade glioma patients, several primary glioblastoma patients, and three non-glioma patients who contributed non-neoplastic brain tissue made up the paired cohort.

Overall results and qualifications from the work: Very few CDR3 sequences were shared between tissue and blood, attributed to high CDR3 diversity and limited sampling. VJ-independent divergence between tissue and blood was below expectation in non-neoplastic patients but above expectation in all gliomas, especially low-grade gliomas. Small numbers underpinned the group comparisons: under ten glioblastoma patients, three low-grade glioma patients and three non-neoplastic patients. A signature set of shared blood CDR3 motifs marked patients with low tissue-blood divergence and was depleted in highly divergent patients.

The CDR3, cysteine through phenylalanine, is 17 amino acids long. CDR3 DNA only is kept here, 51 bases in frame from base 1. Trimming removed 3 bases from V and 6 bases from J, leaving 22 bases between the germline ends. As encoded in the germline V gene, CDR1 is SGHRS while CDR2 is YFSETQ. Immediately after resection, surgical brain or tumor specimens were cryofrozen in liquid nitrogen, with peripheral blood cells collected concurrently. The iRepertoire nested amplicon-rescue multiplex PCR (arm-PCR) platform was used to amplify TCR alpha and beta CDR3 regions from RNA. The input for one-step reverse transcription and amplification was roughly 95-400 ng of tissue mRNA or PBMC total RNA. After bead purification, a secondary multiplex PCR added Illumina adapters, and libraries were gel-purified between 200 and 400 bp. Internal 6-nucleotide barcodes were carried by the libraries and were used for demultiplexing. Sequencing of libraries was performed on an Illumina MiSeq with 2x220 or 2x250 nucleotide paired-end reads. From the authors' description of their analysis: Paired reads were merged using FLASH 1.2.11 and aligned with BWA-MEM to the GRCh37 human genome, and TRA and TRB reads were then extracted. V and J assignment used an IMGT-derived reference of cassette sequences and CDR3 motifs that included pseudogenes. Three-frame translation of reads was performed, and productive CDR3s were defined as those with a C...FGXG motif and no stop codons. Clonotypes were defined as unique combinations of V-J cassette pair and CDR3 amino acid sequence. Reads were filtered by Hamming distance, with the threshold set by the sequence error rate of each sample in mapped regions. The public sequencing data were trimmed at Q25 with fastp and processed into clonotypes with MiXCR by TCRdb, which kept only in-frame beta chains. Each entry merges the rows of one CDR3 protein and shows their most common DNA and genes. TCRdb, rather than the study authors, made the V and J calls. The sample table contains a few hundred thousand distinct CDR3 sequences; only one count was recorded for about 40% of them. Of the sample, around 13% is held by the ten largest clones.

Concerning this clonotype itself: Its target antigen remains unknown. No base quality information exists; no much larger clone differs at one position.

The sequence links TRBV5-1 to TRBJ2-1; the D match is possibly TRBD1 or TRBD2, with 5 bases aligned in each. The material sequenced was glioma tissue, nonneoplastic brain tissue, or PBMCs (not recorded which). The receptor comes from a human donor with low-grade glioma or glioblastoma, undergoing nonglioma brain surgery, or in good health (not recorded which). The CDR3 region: CASSSTKGRSGFNEQFF. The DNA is TGCGCCAGCAGCTCCACCAAGGGGAGAAGTGGGTTCAATGAGCAGTTCTTC.